The 10 T cell receptor beta chains below all came from one sample that was sequenced in a study of blood T cells in healthy people across ages (dated by TCRdb to between 2014 and 2016). Receptor libraries were prepared by 5' RACE. Instrument used: Illumina HiSeq 2500. A second roughly 6 to 11 cycle PCR used a sample-barcoded 5' primer and a J-beta primer mix. The public reads were reanalyzed by TCRdb: fastp trimming at Q25, MiXCR alignment, in-frame beta chains only. Each CDR3 protein appears once, grouped with its most common genes and DNA. This sample gives about 650,000 distinct CDR3 sequences in total; 32% of them show up just once. The leading ten clones occupy 15% of the sample. Sequencing was carried out using blood. The source of these receptors is a woman older than 75 in good health. Donor details come from another sample of the same person, matched by shared clones.

On this clonotype: A much larger clone lies a single base off, so this may be a read error. The chain is built from TRBV13 and TRBJ2-3; unclear D gene. In germline, CDR1 is PRHDT, CDR2 FYEKMQ (reference sequence). This CDR3 comprises 12 residues. The CDR3 sequence is CASSLVVDTRYF. As DNA, the CDR3 is TGTGCCAGCAGCTTAGTTGTGGATACGCGGTATTTT.

Ten or more counts support this clonotype. The gene calls are TRBV20-1 and TRBJ1-5; no firm D call. The CDR3 has 14 amino acids. V lost 5 bases to trimming and J lost 1 base, with 12 bases between them. Germline CDR1 reads DFQATT; CDR2 reads SNEGSKA (reference sequence). The CDR3 protein is CSAARLGSNQPQHF. CDR3 coding DNA: TGCAGTGCTGCCCGGCTAGGGAGCAATCAGCCCCAGCATTTT.

This clonotype was counted ten times or more. The CDR3 DNA is TGTGCCAGCAGGGCGACTTCGCAGCACACAGATACGCAGTATTTT. It encodes CASRATSQHTDTQYF. The V gene is TRBV6-1, the J gene TRBJ2-3; D unclear. Trimming removed 6 bases at V and 2 bases at J, with 15 bases between. Per germline, CDR1 MNHNS and CDR2 SASEGT. The CDR3 extends over 15 amino acids.

This clonotype has ten or more counts. The V call is TRBV11-2, the J call TRBJ2-3; D unresolved. Germline assignment: CDR1 SGHAT and CDR2 FQNNGV. V shed 5 bases and J shed 6 bases, with 15 bases lying between them. CDR3 size: 14 residues. The CDR3 here is CASSLRMARDTQYF. CDR3 DNA sequence: TGTGCCAGCAGCCTCCGGATGGCTAGGGATACGCAGTATTTT.

This clonotype has ten or more counts. The V and J genes are TRBV12-3 or TRBV12-4 and TRBJ1-4; TRBD1 aligns across 8 bases. With 4 bases clipped from V and 7 bases from J, the junction kept 11 bases outside the gene matches. The CDR3 sequence is 16 residues long. CDR3 sequence (DNA): TGTGCCAGCAGTTACGCCAGGGGGCGCGGGGGTGAAAAACTGTTTTTT. As protein: CASSYARGRGGEKLFF.

Ten or more counts support this clonotype. CDR3 coding DNA: TGTGCCAGCAGCTTTAGATTCCCCGGGACAGACTACGAGCAGTACTTC. Its protein product is CASSFRFPGTDYEQYF. The V call is TRBV7-9, the J call TRBJ2-7, with 7 bases identical to TRBD1. V trimming: 3 bases; J trimming: 3 bases; junction bases outside the gene matches: 11. The CDR3 runs 16 residues. The V gene's germline CDR1 is SEHNR and CDR2 FQNEAQ (reference sequence). The full variable domain, completed using reference TRBV7-9 and TRBJ2-7, is DTGVSQNPRHKITKRGQNVTFRCDPISEHNRLYWYRQTLGQGPEFLTYFQNEAQLEKSRLLSDRFSAERPKGSFSTLEIQRTEQGDSAMYLCASSFRFPGTDYEQYFGPGTRLTVT.

This clonotype was detected a few times. This chain uses TRBV20-1 with TRBJ1-2; no firm D call. Germline CDR1 DFQATT, CDR2 SNEGSKA (reference sequence). V was trimmed by 0 bases and J by 2 bases, leaving 16 bases between them. The CDR3 is made up of 16 amino acids. The CDR3 DNA reads as TGCAGTGCTAGAGATTTTAGCAGGACTTGCAACTATGGCTACACCTTC. It is translated as CSARDFSRTCNYGYTF.

This clonotype was found many times. The chain joins TRBV2 to TRBJ2-7, with D perhaps TRBD2 (6 bases). The CDR3 loop spans 12 amino acids. V was clipped by 6 bases and J by 2 bases, with 8 bases between them. Germline CDR1 SNHLY, CDR2 FYNNEI. CDR3: CASRRGTYEQYF. The CDR3 DNA reads TGTGCCAGCAGGCGGGGAACCTACGAGCAGTACTTC.

The chain combines TRBV6-2 or TRBV6-3 with TRBJ1-1; no clear D gene. The CDR3 sequence is 11 residues long. V was shortened by 2 bases and J by 8 bases, with 6 bases between the two germline ends. Germline V gives CDR1 MNHEY, CDR2 SVGEGT. CDR3 residues: CASSYRNEAFF. As DNA, the CDR3 is TGTGCCAGCAGTTACCGTAACGAAGCTTTCTTT.

This clonotype was seen ten or more times. The genes are TRBV12-3 or TRBV12-4 and TRBJ1-1, with D perhaps matching TRBD1 (6 bases). Trimming left V 3 bases short and J 5 bases short, with 16 bases between. This CDR3 is 15 amino acids long. The CDR3 protein is CASSLAGGRETEAFF. In nucleotides, the CDR3 is TGTGCCAGCAGTTTGGCGGGGGGCAGAGAAACTGAAGCTTTCTTT.